A single sample gave rise to the 3 T cell receptor beta chains below, sequenced in a study of cytomegalovirus exposure and HLA in healthy donors. Repertoires were generated with immunoSEQ multiplex PCR, while TCRdb's copy carries only in-frame clones and drops some. The repertoire holds 65,000 or so clones, with around 92% as singletons. The sequencing sample was made of PBMCs. These receptors all come from a woman aged 18-29 years in good health and CMV-seronegative.

The genes are TRBV6-5 and TRBJ1-2, with a weak D call TRBD1 (5 bases). Trimming took off 5 bases at V and 8 bases at J, with 21 bases between the two ends. CDR3 length equals 15 residues. Germline V gene lookup returns CDR1 MNHEY and CDR2 SVGAGI. The DNA for the CDR3 is TGTGCCAGCAGTCCGAACCTGGGGGGAGGGGACGGCTACACCTTC. Amino acids: CASSPNLGGGDGYTF.

The sample holds one count of this clone. The chain has TRBV9 and TRBJ2-1; TRBD1 might be the D (5 bases). The CDR3 is made up of 16 amino acids. Germline V lookup: CDR1 SGDLS, CDR2 YYNGEE. The V gene lost 5 bases and the J gene lost 7 bases, with 22 bases spanning the gap. The DNA for the CDR3 is TGTGCCAGCAGTACCTCCTATCGGGCCCCAGGGAATGAGCAGTTCTTC. Encoded protein: CASSTSYRAPGNEQFF.

The chain employs TRBV27 and TRBJ2-7, with D tentatively TRBD2 (5 bases). Germline V CDR1 and CDR2: MNHEY, SMNVEV (reference sequence). The CDR3 length is 15 residues. The germline V and J ends were trimmed by 0 bases and 6 bases, with 15 bases remaining between them. CDR3 residues: CASSLSSLAASEQYF. The CDR3 nucleotides read TGTGCCAGCAGTTTATCGTCCCTAGCAGCGAGCGAGCAGTACTTC.